This record concerns one T cell receptor beta chain sequence. Its specificity is unknown. A single base separates this from a much larger clone, so it may be a read error. TCRdb re-derived calls from the reads in MiXCR, one entry per CDR3 protein. The sample shows fewer than 900,000 distinct CDR3 sequences, almost 30% of them seen only once. The data are from a study of T cell repertoires in cytomegalovirus infection. The wider study: Recently identified HLA-C-restricted CMV epitopes were among the peptides used. General study findings and limits: Dominating the ex vivo response were HLA-C-restricted CMV-specific TCR beta clonotypes. Carriage of CMV together with the relevant HLA was identifiable through cumulative public TCR beta family frequency.

The TCR comes from a human donor in good health (CMV status not recorded). Some clones in this sample may be carry-over from other donors' samples. Sequencing was performed on cultured CD8+ T cells from PBMCs, taken from culture after CMV antigen stimulation.

CDR3 residues: CASSQPTGMNTEAFF. The CDR3 bases are TGTGCCAGCAGCCAACCGACAGGGATGAACACTGAAGCTTTCTTT. V and J are TRBV3-1 and TRBJ1-1; 7 nucleotides agree with TRBD1. Germline lookup yields CDR1 LGHDT and CDR2 YNNKEL (reference sequence). Germline trimming cut 2 bases from V and 0 bases from J; bases unmatched to any gene: 3. CDR3 length: 15 amino acids.